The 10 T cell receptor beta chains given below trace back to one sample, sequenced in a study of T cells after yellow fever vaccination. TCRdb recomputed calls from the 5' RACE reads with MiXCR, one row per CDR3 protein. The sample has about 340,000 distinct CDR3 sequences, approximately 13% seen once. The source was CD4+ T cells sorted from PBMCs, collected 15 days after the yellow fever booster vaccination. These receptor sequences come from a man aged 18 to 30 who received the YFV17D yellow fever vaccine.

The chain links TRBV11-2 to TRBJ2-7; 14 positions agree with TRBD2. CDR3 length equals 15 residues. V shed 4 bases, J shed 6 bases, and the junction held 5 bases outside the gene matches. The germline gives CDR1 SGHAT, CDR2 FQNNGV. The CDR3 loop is CASSSAGLAGGEQYV. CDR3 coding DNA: TGTGCCAGCAGCTCAGCCGGACTAGCGGGGGGCGAGCAGTACGTC.

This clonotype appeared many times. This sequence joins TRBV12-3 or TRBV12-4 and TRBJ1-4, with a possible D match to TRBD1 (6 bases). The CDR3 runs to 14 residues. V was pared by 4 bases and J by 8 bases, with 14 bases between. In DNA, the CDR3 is TGTGCCAGCAGTTCGGACAGCGCACTCGAAAAACTGTTTTTT. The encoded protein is CASSSDSALEKLFF.

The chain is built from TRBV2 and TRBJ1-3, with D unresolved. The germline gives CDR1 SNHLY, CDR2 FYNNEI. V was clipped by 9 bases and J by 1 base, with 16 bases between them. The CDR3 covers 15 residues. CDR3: CARAMDRGSGNTIYF. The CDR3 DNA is TGTGCCAGGGCGATGGATCGGGGATCTGGAAACACCATATATTTT.

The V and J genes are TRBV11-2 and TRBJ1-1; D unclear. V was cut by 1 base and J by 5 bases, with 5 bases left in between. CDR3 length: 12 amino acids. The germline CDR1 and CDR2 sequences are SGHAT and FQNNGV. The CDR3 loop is CASSLVRTEAFF. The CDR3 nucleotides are TGTGCCAGCAGCTTAGTTAGGACTGAAGCTTTCTTT.

The CDR3 DNA reads as TGTGCCAGCAGCCAAGGGTCTCAGCCCCAGCATTTT. Translation: CASSQGSQPQHF. V usage is TRBV3-1 and J usage is TRBJ1-5; the D is unclear. Looked up from germline, CDR1 is LGHDT and CDR2 is YNNKEL (reference sequence). Between the trimmed V and J ends, which lost 1 base and 6 bases, there was a span of 4 bases. This CDR3 region has 12 residues.

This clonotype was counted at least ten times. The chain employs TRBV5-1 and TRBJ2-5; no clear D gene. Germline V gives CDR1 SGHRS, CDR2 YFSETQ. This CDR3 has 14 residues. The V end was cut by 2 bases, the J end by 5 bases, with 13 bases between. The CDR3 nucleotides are TGCGCCAGCAGCTTAAAAACAGCTGAGGAGACCCAGTACTTC. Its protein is CASSLKTAEETQYF.

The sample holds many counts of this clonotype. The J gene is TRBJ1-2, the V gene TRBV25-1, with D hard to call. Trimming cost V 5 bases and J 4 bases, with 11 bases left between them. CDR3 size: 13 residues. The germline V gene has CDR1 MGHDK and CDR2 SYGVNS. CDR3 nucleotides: TGTGCCAGCAGTATTGTAGGTCCCTATGGCTACACCTTC. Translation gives CASSIVGPYGYTF.

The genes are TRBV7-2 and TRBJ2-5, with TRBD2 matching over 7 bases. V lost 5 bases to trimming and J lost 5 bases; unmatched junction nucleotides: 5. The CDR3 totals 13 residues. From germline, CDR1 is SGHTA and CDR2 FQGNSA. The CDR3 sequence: CASSAGVVETQYF. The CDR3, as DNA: TGTGCCAGCAGCGCGGGGGTCGTGGAGACCCAGTACTTC.

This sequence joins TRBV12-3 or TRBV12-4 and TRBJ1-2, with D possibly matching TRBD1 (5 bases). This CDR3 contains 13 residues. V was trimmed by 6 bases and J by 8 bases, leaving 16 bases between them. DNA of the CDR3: TGTGCCAGCAGAGAACAGGATTCTGCCGGCTACACCTTC. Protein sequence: CASREQDSAGYTF.

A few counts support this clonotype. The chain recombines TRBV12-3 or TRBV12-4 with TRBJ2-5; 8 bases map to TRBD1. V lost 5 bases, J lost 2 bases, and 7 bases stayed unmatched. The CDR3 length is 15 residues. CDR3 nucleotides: TGTGCCAGCAGTCTCGGACAGGGAATTCAAGAGACCCAGTACTTC. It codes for CASSLGQGIQETQYF.